The present TCR beta chain was sequenced within a study of shared clonotypes between healthy human individuals. Trimming stripped 6 bases from V and 8 bases from J, with 16 bases between. Germline lookup yields CDR1 MNHEY and CDR2 SMNVEV (reference sequence). The CDR3 is 13 residues long. Deep was the level used in running the assay. The material for each subset, its genomic DNA, was split evenly across several immunoSEQ plates. Original processing methods: ImmunoSEQ supplied junction-only sequences lacking quality scores, so filtering was different. This table comes from immunoSEQ multiplex PCR, and its TCRdb copy is limited to in-frame clones, with some not included. The DNA was the basis for D and trimming; V, J and clone size are from that table. The table shows millions of clones, with approximately 94% occurring only once. Notes on the study in general: Blood alone was sampled, and tissue repertoires likely differ.

A note on this clone: Its target is not known.

Sequencing was carried out using naive CD4+ T cells sorted from blood. Subset here: CD45RA+ positively selected. The receptor was isolated from a man aged 18-30 years in good health. The V call is TRBV27, the J call TRBJ1-2; the D is unclear. This CDR3 is CASRSAAGSGYTF. The CDR3 nucleotides read TGTGCCAGCAGGTCGGCCGCCGGGAGCGGCTACACCTTC.